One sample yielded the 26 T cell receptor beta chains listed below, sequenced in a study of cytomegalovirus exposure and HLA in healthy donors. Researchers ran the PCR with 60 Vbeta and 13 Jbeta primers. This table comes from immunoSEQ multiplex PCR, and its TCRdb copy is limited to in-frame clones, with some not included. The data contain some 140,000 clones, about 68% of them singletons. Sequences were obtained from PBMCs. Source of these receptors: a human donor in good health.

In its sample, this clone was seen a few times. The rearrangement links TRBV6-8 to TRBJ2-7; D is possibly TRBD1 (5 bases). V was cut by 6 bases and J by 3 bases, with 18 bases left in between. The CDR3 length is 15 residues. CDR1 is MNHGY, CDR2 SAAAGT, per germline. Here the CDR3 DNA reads TGTGCCAGCAGCGACCGCGCTAGGACACACTACGAGCAGTACTTC. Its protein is CASSDRARTHYEQYF.

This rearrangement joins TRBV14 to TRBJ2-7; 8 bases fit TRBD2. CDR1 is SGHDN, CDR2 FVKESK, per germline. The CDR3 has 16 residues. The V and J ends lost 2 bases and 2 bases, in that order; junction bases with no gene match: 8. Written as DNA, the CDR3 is TGTGCCAGCAGCCAAACGGTGCTAGCGGGTGCCTACGAGCAGTACTTC. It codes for CASSQTVLAGAYEQYF.

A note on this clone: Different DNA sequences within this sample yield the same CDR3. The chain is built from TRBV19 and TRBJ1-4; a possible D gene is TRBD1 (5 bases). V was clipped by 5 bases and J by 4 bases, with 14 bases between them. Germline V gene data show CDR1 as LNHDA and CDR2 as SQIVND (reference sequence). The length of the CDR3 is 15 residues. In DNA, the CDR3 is TGTGCCAGTAGTCCATGGACGGGGGGTAATGAAAAACTGTTTTTT. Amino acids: CASSPWTGGNEKLFF.

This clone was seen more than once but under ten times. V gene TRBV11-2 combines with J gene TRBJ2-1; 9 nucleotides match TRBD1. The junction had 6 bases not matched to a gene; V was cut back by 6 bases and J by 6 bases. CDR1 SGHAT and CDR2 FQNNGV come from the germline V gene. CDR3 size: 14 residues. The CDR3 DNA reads TGTGCCAGCAGGGCCCTGACAGGGGGCAATGAGCAGTTCTTC. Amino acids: CASRALTGGNEQFF.

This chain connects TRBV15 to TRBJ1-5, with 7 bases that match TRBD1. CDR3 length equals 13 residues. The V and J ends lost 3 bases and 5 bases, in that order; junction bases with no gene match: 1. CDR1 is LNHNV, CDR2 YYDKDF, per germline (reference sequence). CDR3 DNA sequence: TGTGCCACCAGCAGTACAGGGGATCAGCCCCAGCATTTT. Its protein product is CATSSTGDQPQHF.

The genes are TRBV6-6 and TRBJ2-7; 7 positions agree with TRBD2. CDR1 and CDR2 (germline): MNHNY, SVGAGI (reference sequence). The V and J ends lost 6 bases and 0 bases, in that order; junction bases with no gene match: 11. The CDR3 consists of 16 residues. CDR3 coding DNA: TGTGCCAGCAGCCCCCCGGGTAGCGGGTTCTCCTACGAGCAGTACTTC. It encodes CASSPPGSGFSYEQYF.

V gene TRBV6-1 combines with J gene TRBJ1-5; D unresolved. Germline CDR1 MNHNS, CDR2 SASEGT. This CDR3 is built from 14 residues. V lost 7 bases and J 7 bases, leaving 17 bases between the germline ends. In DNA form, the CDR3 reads TGTGCCAGCACGTCCACGGAAGAGGCCCAGCCCCAGCATTTT. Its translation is CASTSTEEAQPQHF.

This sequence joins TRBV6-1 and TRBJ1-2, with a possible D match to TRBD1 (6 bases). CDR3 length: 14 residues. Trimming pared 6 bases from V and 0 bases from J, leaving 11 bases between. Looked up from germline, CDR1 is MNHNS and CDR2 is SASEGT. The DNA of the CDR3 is TGTGCCAGCAGCCAACAGGGAGCTAACTATGGCTACACCTTC. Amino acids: CASSQQGANYGYTF.

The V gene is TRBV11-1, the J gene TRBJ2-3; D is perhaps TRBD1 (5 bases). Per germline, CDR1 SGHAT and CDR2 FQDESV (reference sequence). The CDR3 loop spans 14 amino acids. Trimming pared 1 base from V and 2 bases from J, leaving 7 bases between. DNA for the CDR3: TGTGCCAGCAGCTTAGACAGGTACACAGATACGCAGTATTTT. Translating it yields CASSLDRYTDTQYF.

DNA of the CDR3: TGTGCCAGCAGTTTGAACGACAGGCTCAATCAGCCCCAGCATTTT. Its protein is CASSLNDRLNQPQHF. J is TRBJ1-5 and V is TRBV28; D might be TRBD1 (6 bases). This CDR3 is 15 amino acids long. The V end lost 3 bases, the J end lost 3 bases, and 12 bases lay between the germline ends. In germline, CDR1 is MDHEN, CDR2 SYDVKM.

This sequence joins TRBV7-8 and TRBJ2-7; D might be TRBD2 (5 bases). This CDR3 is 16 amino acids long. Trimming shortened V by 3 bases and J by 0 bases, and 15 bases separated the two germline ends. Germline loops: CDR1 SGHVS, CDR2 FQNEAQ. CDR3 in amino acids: CASSFLAGGPSYEQYF. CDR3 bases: TGTGCCAGCAGCTTCCTGGCAGGCGGGCCCTCCTACGAGCAGTACTTC.

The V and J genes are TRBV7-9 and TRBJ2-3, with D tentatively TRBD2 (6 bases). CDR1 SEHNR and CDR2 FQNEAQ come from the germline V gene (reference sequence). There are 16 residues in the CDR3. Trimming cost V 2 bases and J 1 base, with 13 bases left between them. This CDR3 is CASSLIGGDRTDTQYF. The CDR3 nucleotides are TGTGCCAGCAGCTTAATAGGAGGGGACCGCACAGATACGCAGTATTTT. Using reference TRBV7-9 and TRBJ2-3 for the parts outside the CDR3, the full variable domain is DTGVSQNPRHKITKRGQNVTFRCDPISEHNRLYWYRQTLGQGPEFLTYFQNEAQLEKSRLLSDRFSAERPKGSFSTLEIQRTEQGDSAMYLCASSLIGGDRTDTQYFGPGTRLTVL.

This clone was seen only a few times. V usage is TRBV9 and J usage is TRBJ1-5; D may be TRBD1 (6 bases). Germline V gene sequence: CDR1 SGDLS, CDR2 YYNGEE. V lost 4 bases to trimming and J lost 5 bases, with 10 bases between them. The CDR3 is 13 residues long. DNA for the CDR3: TGTGCCAGCAGCATCTACAGGGATCAGCCCCAGCATTTT. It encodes CASSIYRDQPQHF.

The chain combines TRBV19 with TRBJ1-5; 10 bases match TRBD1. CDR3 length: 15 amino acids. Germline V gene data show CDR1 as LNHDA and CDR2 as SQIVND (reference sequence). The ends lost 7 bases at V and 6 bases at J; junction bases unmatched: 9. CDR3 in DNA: TGTGCCAGTAAACCGACAGGGGGCTTCGGTCAGCCCCAGCATTTT. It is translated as CASKPTGGFGQPQHF. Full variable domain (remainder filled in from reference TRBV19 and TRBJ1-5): DGGITQSPKYLFRKEGQNVTLSCEQNLNHDAMYWYRQDPGQGLRLIYYSQIVNDFQKGDIAEGYSVSREKKESFPLTVTSAQKNPTAFYLCASKPTGGFGQPQHFGDGTRLSIL.

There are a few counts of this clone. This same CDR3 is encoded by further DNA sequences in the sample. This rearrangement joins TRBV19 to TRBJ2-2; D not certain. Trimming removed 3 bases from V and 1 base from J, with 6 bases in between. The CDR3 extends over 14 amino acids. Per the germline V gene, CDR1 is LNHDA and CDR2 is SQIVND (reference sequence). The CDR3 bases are TGTGCCAGTAGTATTGTTAGGAACACCGGGGAGCTGTTTTTT. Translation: CASSIVRNTGELFF.

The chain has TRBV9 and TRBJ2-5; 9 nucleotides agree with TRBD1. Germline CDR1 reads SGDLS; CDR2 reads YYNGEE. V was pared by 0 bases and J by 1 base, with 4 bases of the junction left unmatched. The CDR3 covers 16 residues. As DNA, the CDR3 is TGTGCCAGCAGCGTAGGCCTACAGGGGGCCCAAGAGACCCAGTACTTC. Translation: CASSVGLQGAQETQYF.

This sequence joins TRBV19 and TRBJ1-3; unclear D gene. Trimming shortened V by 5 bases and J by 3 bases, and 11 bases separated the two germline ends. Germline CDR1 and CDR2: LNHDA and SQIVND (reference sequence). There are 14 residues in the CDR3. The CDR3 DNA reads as TGTGCCAGTAGTTCCCCGGGGAGTGGAAACACCATATATTTT. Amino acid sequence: CASSSPGSGNTIYF.

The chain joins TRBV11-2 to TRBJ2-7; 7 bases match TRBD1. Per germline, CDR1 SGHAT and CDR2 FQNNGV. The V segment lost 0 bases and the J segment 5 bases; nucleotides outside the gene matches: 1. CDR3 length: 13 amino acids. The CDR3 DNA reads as TGTGCCAGCAGCTTAGAGACAGGGAACGAGCAGTACTTC. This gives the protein CASSLETGNEQYF. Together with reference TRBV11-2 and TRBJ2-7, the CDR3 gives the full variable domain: EAGVAQSPRYKIIEKRQSVAFWCNPISGHATLYWYQQILGQGPKLLIQFQNNGVVDDSQLPKDRFSAERLKGVDSTLKIQPAKLEDSAVYLCASSLETGNEQYFGPGTRLTVT.

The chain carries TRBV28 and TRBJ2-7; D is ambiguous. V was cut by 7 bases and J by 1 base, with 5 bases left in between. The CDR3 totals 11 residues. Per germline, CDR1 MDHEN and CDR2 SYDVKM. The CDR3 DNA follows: TGTGCCAGCATCGGTTCCTACGAGCAGTACTTC. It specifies CASIGSYEQYF. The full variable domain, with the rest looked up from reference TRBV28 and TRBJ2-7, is DVKVTQSSRYLVKRTGEKVFLECVQDMDHENMFWYRQDPGLGLRLIYFSYDVKMKEKGDIPEGYSVSREKKERFSLILESASTNQTSMYLCASIGSYEQYFGPGTRLTVT.

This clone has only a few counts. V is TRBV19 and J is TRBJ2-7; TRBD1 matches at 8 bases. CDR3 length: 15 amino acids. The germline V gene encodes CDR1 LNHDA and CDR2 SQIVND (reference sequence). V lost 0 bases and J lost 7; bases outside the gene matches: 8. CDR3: CASSIDDQGAYEQYF. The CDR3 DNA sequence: TGTGCCAGTAGTATAGATGACCAGGGGGCGTATGAGCAGTACTTC.

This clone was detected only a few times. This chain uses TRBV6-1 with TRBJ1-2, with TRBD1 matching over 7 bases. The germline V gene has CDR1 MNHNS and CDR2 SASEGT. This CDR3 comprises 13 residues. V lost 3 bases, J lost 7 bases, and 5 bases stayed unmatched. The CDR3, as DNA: TGTGCCAGCAGTGAGGAGGGGGCGCGTGGCTACACCTTC. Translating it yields CASSEEGARGYTF.

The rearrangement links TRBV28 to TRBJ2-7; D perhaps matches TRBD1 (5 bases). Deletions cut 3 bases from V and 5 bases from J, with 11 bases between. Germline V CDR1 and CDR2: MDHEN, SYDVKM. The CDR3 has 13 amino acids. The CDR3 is CASSLGRVDEQYF. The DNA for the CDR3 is TGTGCCAGCAGTTTGGGCAGGGTCGACGAGCAGTACTTC.

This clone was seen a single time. The CDR3 loop is CASSLDSAGSSYEQYF. The CDR3 region has the DNA TGTGCCAGCAGCTTAGATTCGGCGGGAAGCTCCTACGAGCAGTACTTC. The rearrangement uses TRBV11-2 and TRBJ2-7, with a tentative D call TRBD2 (6 bases). Germline V lookup: CDR1 SGHAT, CDR2 FQNNGV. The CDR3 covers 16 residues. Trimming took off 0 bases at V and 0 bases at J, with 12 bases between the two ends.

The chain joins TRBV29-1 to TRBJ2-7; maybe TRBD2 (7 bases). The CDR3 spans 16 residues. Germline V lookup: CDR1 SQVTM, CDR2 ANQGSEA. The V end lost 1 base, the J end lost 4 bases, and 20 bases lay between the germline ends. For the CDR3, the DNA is TGCAGCGTTGAAGTAGGGGGGGCAAATGGTGGATACGAGCAGTACTTC. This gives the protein CSVEVGGANGGYEQYF.

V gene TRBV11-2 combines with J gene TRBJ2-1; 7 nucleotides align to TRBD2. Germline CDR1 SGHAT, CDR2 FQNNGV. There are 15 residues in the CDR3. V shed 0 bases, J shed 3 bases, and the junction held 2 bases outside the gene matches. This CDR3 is CASSLELAVYNEQFF. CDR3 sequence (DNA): TGTGCCAGCAGCTTAGAGCTAGCGGTCTACAATGAGCAGTTCTTC.

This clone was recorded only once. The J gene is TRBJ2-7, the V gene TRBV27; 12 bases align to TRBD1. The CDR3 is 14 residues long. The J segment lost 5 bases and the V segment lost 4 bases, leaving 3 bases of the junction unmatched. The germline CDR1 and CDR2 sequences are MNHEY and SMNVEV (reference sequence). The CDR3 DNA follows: TGTGCCAGCAGTTGGGGACAGGGGGCCCACGAGCAGTACTTC. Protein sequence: CASSWGQGAHEQYF.